This T cell receptor beta chain was captured in a study of T cell responses to AZD1222 COVID-19 vaccine. Findings and caveats of the study: The study sampled repertoires only after the peak T cell response. Vaccine-associated CD4 TCRs spanned spike, dominant at 160-218 and 743-854. A reported finding is that nearly half of spike-specific TCRs target unmutated variant regions.

Profiling relied on immunoSEQ multiplex PCR, and the TCRdb table lists in-frame clones only, not all of them. Seen here are fewer than 150,000 clones, roughly 90% observed once, and the top ten hold 1.5% to 2%. As for this clone: Its matching antigen is unknown.

The CDR3 spans 15 residues. After removal of 6 bases from V and 1 base from J, the junction contained 8 bases not matched to a gene. The germline V gene encodes CDR1 MNHEY and CDR2 SVGAGI. The material was peripheral blood, obtained 28 days after the second AZD1222 dose. V is TRBV6-5 and J is TRBJ1-1; 7 bases agree with TRBD1. This TCR was recovered from an adult who received the AZD1222 COVID-19 vaccine. The CDR3: CASRTIQGSNTEAFF. Here the CDR3 DNA reads TGTGCCAGCAGGACAATACAGGGGTCGAACACTGAAGCTTTCTTT.